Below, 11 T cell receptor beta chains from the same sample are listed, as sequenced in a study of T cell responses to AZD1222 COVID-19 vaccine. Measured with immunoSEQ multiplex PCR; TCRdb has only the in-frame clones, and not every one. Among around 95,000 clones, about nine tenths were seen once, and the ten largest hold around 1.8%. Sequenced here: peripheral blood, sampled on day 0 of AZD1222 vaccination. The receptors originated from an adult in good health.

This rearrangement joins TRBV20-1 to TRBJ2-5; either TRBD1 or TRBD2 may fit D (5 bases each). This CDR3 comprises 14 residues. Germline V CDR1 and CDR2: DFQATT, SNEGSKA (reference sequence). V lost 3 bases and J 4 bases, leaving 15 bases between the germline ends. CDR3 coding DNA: TGCAGTGCTAGTCTCGGGACCTCGGGAGAGACCCAGTACTTC. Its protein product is CSASLGTSGETQYF.

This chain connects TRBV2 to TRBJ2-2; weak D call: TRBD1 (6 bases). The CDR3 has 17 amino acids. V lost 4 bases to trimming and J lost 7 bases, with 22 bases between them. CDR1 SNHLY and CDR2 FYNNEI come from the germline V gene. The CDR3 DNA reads TGTGCCAGCAGTGGACTGACAGGTCGTCCTTTAGGCGGGGAGCTGTTTTTT. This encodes CASSGLTGRPLGGELFF.

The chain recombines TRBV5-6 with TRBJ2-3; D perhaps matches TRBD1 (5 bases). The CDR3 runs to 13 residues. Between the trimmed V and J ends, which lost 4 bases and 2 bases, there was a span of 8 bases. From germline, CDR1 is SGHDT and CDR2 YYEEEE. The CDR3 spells CASSRQYTDTQYF. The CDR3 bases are TGTGCCAGCAGCCGACAGTACACAGATACGCAGTATTTT.

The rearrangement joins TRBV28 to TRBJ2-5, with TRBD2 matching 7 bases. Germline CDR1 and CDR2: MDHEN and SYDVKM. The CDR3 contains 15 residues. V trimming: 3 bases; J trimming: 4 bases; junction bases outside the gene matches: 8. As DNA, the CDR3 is TGTGCCAGCAGTTTTCTAGCGGAGTGGTCAGAGACCCAGTACTTC. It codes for CASSFLAEWSETQYF.

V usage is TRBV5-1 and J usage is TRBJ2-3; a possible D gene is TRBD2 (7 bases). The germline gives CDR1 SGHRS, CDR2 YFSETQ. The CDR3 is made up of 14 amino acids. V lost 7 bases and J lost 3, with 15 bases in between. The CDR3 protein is CASRGRGGTDTQYF. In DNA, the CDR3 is TGCGCCAGCCGCGGGAGAGGGGGGACAGATACGCAGTATTTT.

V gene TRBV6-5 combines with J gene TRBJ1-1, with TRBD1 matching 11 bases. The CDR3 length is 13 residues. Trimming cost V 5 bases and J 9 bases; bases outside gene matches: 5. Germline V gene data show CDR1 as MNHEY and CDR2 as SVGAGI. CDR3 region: CASSRDRGTQAFF. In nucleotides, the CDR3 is TGTGCCAGCAGTAGGGACAGGGGGACGCAAGCTTTCTTT.

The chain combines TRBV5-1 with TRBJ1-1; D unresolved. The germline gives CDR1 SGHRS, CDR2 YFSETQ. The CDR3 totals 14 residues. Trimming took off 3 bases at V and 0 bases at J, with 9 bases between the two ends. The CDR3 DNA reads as TGCGCCAGCAGCTCGGACGGATTGAACACTGAAGCTTTCTTT. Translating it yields CASSSDGLNTEAFF.

Here the CDR3 reads CASSVAGQSYGYTF. The CDR3 DNA follows: TGTGCCAGCAGCGTAGCCGGACAGTCATATGGCTACACCTTC. The rearrangement links TRBV9 to TRBJ1-2; TRBD1 might be the D (6 bases). The germline gives CDR1 SGDLS, CDR2 YYNGEE. Trimming took 0 bases from V and 5 from J, leaving 11 bases between them. The CDR3 sequence is 14 residues long.

As DNA, the CDR3 is TGTGCCAGCAGTTCACCCGGAATCACAGATACGCAGTATTTT. Protein sequence: CASSSPGITDTQYF. The chain recombines TRBV6-5 with TRBJ2-3; D unresolved. The CDR3 loop spans 14 amino acids. Germline loops: CDR1 MNHEY, CDR2 SVGAGI. Trimming cost V 4 bases and J 2 bases, with 10 bases left between them.

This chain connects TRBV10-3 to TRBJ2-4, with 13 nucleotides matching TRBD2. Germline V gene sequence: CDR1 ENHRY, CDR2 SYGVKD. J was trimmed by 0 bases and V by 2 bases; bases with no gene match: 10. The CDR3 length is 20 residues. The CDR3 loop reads CAISEGLAGEGNIAKNIQYF. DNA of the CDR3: TGTGCCATCAGTGAGGGACTAGCGGGAGAGGGGAATATAGCCAAAAACATTCAGTACTTC.

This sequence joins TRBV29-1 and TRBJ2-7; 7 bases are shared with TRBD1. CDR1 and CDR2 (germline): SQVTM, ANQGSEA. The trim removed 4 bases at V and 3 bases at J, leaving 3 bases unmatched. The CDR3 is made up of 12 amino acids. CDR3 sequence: CSVVAGGYEQYF. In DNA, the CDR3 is TGCAGCGTTGTTGCAGGGGGCTACGAGCAGTACTTC.